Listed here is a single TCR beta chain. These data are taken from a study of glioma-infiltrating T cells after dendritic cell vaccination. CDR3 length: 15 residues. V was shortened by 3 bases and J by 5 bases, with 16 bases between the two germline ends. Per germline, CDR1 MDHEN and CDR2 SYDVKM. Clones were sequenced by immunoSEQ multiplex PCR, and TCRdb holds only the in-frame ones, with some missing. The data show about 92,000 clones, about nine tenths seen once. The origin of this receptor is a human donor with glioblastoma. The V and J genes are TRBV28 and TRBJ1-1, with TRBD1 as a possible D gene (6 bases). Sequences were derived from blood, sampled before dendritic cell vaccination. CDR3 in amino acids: CASSFLQGSRTEAFF. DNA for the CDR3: TGTGCCAGCAGTTTTCTACAGGGCTCACGGACTGAAGCTTTCTTT.